This TCR beta chain came from a study of beta chain features in type 1 diabetes. General study points: Researchers report that Type 1 diabetes patients had moderately but significantly shorter TCRB CDR3s across all four CD4+ subsets. Insertions were fewer and deletions more numerous at VDJ junctions in type 1 diabetes patients. When cDNA is sequenced, cells with high TCR expression could be over-represented.

Trimming left V 0 bases short and J 5 bases short, with 7 bases between. CDR1 is MNHEY and CDR2 is SVGAGI in the germline V gene. CDR3 length equals 13 residues. Reverse transcribing all isolated RNA meant expressed TCRB transcripts were sequenced. Sequenced by immunoSEQ multiplex PCR; TCRdb stores in-frame clones only, minus some. The sample lists under 300,000 clones; about 14% were seen once. In regard to this clone: What it recognizes is unknown.

The clonotype comes from a man aged 25 to 40 with type 1 diabetes. The chain recombines TRBV6-5 with TRBJ1-2; no clear D. Input material: naive CD4+ T cells from blood. CDR3 bases: TGTGCCAGCAGTTACTCAAACAGATATGGCTACACCTTC. This translates into CASSYSNRYGYTF.